A selection of T cell receptor beta chains follows, all from one sample in a study of shared clonotypes between healthy human individuals. Libraries were prepared by immunoSEQ multiplex PCR; TCRdb keeps only in-frame clonotypes and omits some of them. The profile shows some 1,100,000 clones, 75% to 85% of them singletons. The sequenced sample consisted of memory CD4+ T cells from PBMCs. The origin of the receptors is a man between 18 and 29 years old in good health. Some clones in this sample may be carry-over from other donors' samples. CDR3s include the opening cysteine and the closing phenylalanine or tryptophan. The order of the fields is V gene, J gene, CDR3 protein.

v_gene: TRBV9; j_gene: TRBJ2-5; CDR3aa: CASSIGQGEVLETQYF
v_gene: TRBV5-1; j_gene: TRBJ2-1; CDR3aa: CASSPGGGRSYNEQFF
v_gene: TRBV7-3; j_gene: TRBJ2-3; CDR3aa: CASSLLAGEGADTQYF
v_gene: TRBV5-6; j_gene: TRBJ2-3; CDR3aa: CASSFRLAGGGYDTQYF
v_gene: TRBV6-6; j_gene: TRBJ2-5; CDR3aa: CASRRTGKETQYF
v_gene: TRBV28; j_gene: TRBJ1-4; CDR3aa: CASSRGDRGNEKLFF
v_gene: TRBV20-1; j_gene: TRBJ2-5; CDR3aa: CSASLAETQYF
v_gene: TRBV27; j_gene: TRBJ1-4; CDR3aa: CASSLSRRENEKLFF
v_gene: TRBV11-2; j_gene: TRBJ2-7; CDR3aa: CASSRGTGKTHEQYF
v_gene: TRBV11-2; j_gene: TRBJ2-3; CDR3aa: CASTRWGGSTDTQYF
v_gene: TRBV5-1; j_gene: TRBJ2-5; CDR3aa: CASSLAGTKQETQYF
v_gene: TRBV7-2; j_gene: TRBJ2-1; CDR3aa: CASSSGSVSYNEQFF
v_gene: TRBV28; j_gene: TRBJ1-4; CDR3aa: CASSLMTNNEKLFF
v_gene: TRBV6-5; j_gene: TRBJ1-1; CDR3aa: CASSYGRNGGTAFF
v_gene: TRBV6-5; j_gene: TRBJ2-1; CDR3aa: CASSYSHPSYNEQFF
v_gene: TRBV15; j_gene: TRBJ1-1; CDR3aa: CATSRGGDAEAFF